The 3 T cell receptor beta chains below were found in one sample sequenced in a study of T cells after posttransplantation cyclophosphamide (dated by TCRdb to the mid-2010s). Library preparation employed the immunoSEQ multiplex PCR assay. TCRdb took over this immuneACCESS table, retaining in-frame rearrangements with V and J assigned. Such tables are incomplete; in checked studies, under half of the missing clones stem from an unresolved V gene, and the remainder is unexplained. This sample gives thousands of clones in total; about three quarters of them show up just once. Of the sample, 30% to 45% is held by the ten largest clones. Explained via the paper, the treatment or condition label denotes: high-dose cyclophosphamide on days +3 and +4 as single-agent GVHD prophylaxis. For conditioning, the PTCy patients got busulfan and fludarabine, then a related or unrelated marrow graft, followed by cyclophosphamide on days +3 and +4.

Sequenced here: PBMCs, sampled 29 days after a stem cell transplant with posttransplant cyclophosphamide. These receptors were collected from a male patient in his 50s who received an allogeneic stem cell transplant from an unrelated donor, was CMV-positive, and had acute GVHD only. Some T cells may originate with the graft donor following a transplant.

The chain uses TRBV9 and TRBJ2-7, with D maybe TRBD1 (5 bases). There are 14 residues in the CDR3. Trimming pared 4 bases from V and 10 bases from J, leaving 21 bases between. Germline loops: CDR1 SGDLS, CDR2 YYNGEE. For the CDR3, the DNA is TGTGCCAGCAGCCAAGAGAGTCGTGGGGCTAGTCAGTACTTC. Its translation: CASSQESRGASQYF.

The V gene is TRBV6-5, the J gene TRBJ2-1, with 7 bases lining up with TRBD2. CDR1 MNHEY and CDR2 SVGAGI come from the germline V gene. The V segment lost 3 bases and the J segment 4 bases; nucleotides outside the gene matches: 6. The CDR3 is 15 amino acids. In DNA, the CDR3 is TGTGCCAGCAGTTATGGGGGGGACTCTTACAATGAGCAGTTCTTC. Translating gives CASSYGGDSYNEQFF.

The chain combines TRBV7-9 with TRBJ2-7; D may be TRBD1 (6 bases). In germline, CDR1 is SEHNR, CDR2 FQNEAQ (reference sequence). Trimming removed 5 bases from V and 2 bases from J, with 7 bases in between. CDR3 length equals 12 residues. The CDR3 coding sequence is TGTGCCAGCAGCCCAGGGGCCTACGAGCAGTACTTC. Translated, it gives CASSPGAYEQYF.